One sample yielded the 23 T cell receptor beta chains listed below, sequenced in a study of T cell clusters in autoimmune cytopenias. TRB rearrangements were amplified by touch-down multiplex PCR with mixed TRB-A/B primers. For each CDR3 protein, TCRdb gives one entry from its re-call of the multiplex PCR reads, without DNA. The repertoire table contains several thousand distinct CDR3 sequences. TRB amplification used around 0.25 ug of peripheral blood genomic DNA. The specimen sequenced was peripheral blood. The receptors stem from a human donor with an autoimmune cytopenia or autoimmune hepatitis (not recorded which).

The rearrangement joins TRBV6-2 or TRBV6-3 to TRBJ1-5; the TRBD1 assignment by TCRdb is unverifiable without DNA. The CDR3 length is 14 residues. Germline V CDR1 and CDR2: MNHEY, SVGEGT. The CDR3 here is CASRPQGRDQPQHF.

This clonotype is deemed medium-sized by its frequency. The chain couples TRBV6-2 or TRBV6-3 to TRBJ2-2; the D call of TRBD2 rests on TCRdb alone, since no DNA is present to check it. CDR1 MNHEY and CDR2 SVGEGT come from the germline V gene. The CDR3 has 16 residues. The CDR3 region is CASSSRVGWGTGELFF.

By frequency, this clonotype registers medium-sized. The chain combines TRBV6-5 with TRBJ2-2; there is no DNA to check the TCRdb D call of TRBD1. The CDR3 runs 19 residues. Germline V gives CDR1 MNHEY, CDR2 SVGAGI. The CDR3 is CASSLRQGALWMDTGELFF.

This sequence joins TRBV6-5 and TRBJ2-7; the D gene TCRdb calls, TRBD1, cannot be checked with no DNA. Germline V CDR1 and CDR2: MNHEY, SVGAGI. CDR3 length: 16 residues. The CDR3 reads CASNPLDSWGSYEQYF.

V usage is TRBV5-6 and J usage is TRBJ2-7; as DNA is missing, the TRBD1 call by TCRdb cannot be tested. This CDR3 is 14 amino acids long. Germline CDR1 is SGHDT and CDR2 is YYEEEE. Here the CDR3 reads CASSLLQGAHEQYF.

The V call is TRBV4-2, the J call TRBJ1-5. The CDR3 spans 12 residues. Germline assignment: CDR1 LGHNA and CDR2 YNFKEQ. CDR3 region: CASSQAFQPQHF.

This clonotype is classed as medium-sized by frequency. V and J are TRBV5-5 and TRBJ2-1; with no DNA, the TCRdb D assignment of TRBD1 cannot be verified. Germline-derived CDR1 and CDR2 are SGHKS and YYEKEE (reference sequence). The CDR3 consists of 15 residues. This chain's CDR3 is CASSPPRQGVDEQFF. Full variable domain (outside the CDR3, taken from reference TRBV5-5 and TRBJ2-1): DAGVTQSPTHLIKTRGQQVTLRCSPISGHKSVSWYQQVLGQGPQFIFQYYEKEERGRGNFPDRFSARQFPNYSSELNVNALLLGDSALYLCASSPPRQGVDEQFFGPGTRLTVL.

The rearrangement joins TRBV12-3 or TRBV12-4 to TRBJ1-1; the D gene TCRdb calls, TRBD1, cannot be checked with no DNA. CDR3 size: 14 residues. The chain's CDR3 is CASSLLTGGVGAFF.

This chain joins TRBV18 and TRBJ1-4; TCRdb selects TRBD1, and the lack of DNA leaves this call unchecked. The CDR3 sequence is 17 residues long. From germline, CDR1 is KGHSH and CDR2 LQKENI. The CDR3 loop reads CASSPPGTGGYNEKLFF.

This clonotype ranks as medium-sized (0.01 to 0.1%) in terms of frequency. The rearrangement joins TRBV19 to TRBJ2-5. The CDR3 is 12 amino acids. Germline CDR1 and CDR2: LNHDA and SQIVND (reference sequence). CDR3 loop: CASSPTRETQYF.

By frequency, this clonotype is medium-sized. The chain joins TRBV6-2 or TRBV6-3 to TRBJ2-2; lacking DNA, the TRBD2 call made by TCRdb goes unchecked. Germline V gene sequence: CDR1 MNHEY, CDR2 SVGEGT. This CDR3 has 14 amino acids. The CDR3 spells CASSSLANTGELFF.

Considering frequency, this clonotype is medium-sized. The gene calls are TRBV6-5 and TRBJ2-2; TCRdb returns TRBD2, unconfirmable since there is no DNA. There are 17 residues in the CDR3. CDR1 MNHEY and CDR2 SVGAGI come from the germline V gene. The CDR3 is CASSFFGGASDTGELFF.

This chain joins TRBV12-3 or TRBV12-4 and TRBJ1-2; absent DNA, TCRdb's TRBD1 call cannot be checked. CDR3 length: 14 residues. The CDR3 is CASSETYRGYGYTF.

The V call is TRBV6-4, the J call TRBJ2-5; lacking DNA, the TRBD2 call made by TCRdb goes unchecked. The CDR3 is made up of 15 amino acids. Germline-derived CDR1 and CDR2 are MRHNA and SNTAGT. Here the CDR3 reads CASSKLAGGPETQYF.

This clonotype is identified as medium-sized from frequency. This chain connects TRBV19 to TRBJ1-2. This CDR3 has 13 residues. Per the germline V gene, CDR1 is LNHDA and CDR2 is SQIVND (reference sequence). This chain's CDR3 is CASRGSLNYGYTF.

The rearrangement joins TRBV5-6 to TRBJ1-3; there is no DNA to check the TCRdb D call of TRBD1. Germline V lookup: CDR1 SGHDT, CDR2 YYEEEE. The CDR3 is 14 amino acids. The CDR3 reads CASSSGASFNTIYF.

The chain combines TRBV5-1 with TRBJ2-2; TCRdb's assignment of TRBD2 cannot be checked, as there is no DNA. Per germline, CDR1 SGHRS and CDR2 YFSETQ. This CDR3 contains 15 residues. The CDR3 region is CASSRREGDTGELFF.

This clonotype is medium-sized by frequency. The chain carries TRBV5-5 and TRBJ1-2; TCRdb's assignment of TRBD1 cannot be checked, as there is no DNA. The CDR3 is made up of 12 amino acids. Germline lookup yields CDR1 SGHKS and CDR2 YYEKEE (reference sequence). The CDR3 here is CASSFRAYGYTF.

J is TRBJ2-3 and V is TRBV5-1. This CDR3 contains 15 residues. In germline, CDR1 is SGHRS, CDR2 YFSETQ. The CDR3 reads CASDLGVTSTDTQYF.

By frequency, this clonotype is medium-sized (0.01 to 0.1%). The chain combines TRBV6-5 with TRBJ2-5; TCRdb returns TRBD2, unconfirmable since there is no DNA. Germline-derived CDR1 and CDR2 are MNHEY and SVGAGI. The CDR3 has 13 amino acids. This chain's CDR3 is CASSRGRAETQYF.

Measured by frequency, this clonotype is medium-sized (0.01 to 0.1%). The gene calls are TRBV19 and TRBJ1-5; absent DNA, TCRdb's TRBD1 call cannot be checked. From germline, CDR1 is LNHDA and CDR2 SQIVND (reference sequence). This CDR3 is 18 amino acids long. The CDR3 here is CASSTTDRAIYSNQPQHF. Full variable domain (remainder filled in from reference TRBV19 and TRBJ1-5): DGGITQSPKYLFRKEGQNVTLSCEQNLNHDAMYWYRQDPGQGLRLIYYSQIVNDFQKGDIAEGYSVSREKKESFPLTVTSAQKNPTAFYLCASSTTDRAIYSNQPQHFGDGTRLSIL.

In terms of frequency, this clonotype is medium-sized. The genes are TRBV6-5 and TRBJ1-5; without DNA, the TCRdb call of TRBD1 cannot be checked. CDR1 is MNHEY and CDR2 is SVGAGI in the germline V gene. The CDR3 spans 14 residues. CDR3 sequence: CASSGGQANQPQHF.

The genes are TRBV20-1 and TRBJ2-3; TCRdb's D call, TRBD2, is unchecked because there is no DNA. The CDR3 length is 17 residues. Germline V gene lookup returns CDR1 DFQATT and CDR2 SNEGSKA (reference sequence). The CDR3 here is CSASGASGGHAADTQYF.